This T cell receptor (beta chain) was sequenced during a study of shared clonotypes between healthy human individuals. Regarding the study as a whole: Deeper or shallower sequencing was expected to change how clonotypes are shared among donors.

With regard to this clone: Its antigen is undetermined.

Trimming pared 3 bases from V and 0 bases from J, leaving 6 bases between. The CDR3 covers 13 residues. CDR1 SGHRS and CDR2 YFSETQ come from the germline V gene. Samples left unsorted employed around 95 million PBMCs for genomic DNA. It was on ten immunoSEQ deep assay plates that unsorted PBMC DNA was sequenced. Produced via immunoSEQ multiplex PCR; TCRdb's table is partial and in-frame only. The profile shows about 450,000 clones, around 80% of them singletons. The V gene is TRBV5-1, the J gene TRBJ1-2; D might be TRBD1 (6 bases). Sequenced input: PBMCs. This TCR was sampled from a middle-aged woman in good health. Some clones in this sample may be carry-over from other donors' samples. The CDR3 loop is CASSWDTNYGYTF. The CDR3, as DNA: TGCGCCAGCAGCTGGGACACTAACTATGGCTACACCTTC.